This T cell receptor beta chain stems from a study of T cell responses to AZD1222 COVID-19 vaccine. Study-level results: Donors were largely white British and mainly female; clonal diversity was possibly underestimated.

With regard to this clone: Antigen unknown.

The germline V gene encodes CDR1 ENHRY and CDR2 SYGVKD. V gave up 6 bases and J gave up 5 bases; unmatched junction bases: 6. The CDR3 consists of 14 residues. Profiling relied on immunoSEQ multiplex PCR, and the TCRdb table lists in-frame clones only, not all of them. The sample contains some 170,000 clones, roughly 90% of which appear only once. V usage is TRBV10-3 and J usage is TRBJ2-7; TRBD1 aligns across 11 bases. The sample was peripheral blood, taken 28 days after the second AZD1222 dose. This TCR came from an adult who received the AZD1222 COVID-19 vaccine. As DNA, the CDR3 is TGTGCCATCAGAGGGACAGGGGGATTCGACGAGCAGTACTTC. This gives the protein CAIRGTGGFDEQYF.